The 18 T cell receptor beta chains presented below share a single source sample, sequenced in a study of blood T cell repertoires in COVID-19. TCRdb's copy holds only in-frame clones and misses some; the assay was immunoSEQ multiplex PCR. The sample has about 99,000 clones; roughly 88% are singletons. Source material: peripheral blood. These receptors were collected from a human donor in a cohort sampled during active COVID-19.

This rearrangement joins TRBV23-1 to TRBJ2-1; 7 bases match TRBD1. TRBV23-1 is an ORF for which the function is uncertain. The CDR3 is made up of 15 amino acids. With V trimmed by 0 bases and J by 3 bases, 2 bases remained unmatched. Written as DNA, the CDR3 is TGCGCCAGCAGTCAATCGGGGACAGTCTACAATGAGCAGTTCTTC. Translation gives CASSQSGTVYNEQFF.

This rearrangement joins TRBV30 to TRBJ2-1; 11 nucleotides agree with TRBD2. Germline loops: CDR1 GTSNPN, CDR2 SVGIG (reference sequence). V dropped 0 bases and J dropped 15; count of bases not matched to a gene: 10. CDR3 length: 14 amino acids. CDR3 in amino acids: CAWSVGLAGDHRFF. In DNA form, the CDR3 reads TGTGCCTGGAGTGTTGGACTAGCGGGTGATCATCGGTTCTTC. Full variable domain (outside the CDR3, taken from reference TRBV30 and TRBJ2-1): SQTIHQWPATLVQPVGSPLSLECTVEGTSNPNLYWYRQAAGRGLQLLFYSVGIGQISSEVPQNLSASRPQDRQFILSSKKLLLSDSGFYLCAWSVGLAGDHRFFGPGTRLTVL.

V and J are TRBV7-8 and TRBJ1-5; 9 nucleotides match TRBD1. Per germline, CDR1 SGHVS and CDR2 FQNEAQ. The junction had 5 bases not matched to a gene; V was cut back by 4 bases and J by 7 bases. The CDR3 covers 14 residues. The CDR3 sequence: CASSSGTGWQPQHF. CDR3 nucleotides: TGTGCCAGCAGCTCCGGGACAGGGTGGCAGCCCCAGCATTTT.

This clone was detected a few times. The chain couples TRBV25-1 to TRBJ2-3, with a possible D match to TRBD2 (6 bases). Germline assignment: CDR1 MGHDK and CDR2 SYGVNS. This CDR3 region has 16 residues. V was trimmed by 4 bases and J by 0 bases, leaving 14 bases between them. The CDR3 protein is CASSGGLLSSTDTQYF. In nucleotides, the CDR3 is TGTGCCAGCAGTGGGGGACTCCTTTCTAGCACAGATACGCAGTATTTT. Looking up the rest from reference TRBV25-1 and TRBJ2-3 gives the full variable domain: EADIYQTPRYLVIGTGKKITLECSQTMGHDKMYWYQQDPGMELHLIHYSYGVNSTEKGDLSSESTVSRIRTEHFPLTLESARPSHTSQYLCASSGGLLSSTDTQYFGPGTRLTVL.

The rearrangement joins TRBV9 to TRBJ2-1, with 8 nucleotides matching TRBD2. The germline CDR1 and CDR2 sequences are SGDLS and YYNGEE. V lost 0 bases, J lost 8 bases, and 7 bases stayed unmatched. There are 15 residues in the CDR3. CDR3 residues: CASSVGSSGNYEQFF. The CDR3 nucleotides are TGTGCCAGCAGCGTAGGTAGTAGCGGGAACTATGAGCAGTTCTTC.

The chain couples TRBV15 to TRBJ2-1, with 8 bases lining up with TRBD1. The length of the CDR3 is 16 residues. Trimming at V came to 1 base and at J to 9 bases, leaving 11 bases not matched to a gene. Germline CDR1 is LNHNV and CDR2 is YYDKDF (reference sequence). CDR3 in amino acids: CATSRGIGQGFGEQFF. Here the CDR3 DNA reads TGTGCCACCAGCAGAGGAATTGGACAGGGTTTTGGTGAGCAGTTCTTC.

This chain links TRBV19 with TRBJ2-6; the D is unclear. This CDR3 is built from 15 residues. CDR1 and CDR2 (germline): LNHDA, SQIVND (reference sequence). The V end was cut by 5 bases, the J end by 1 base, with 9 bases between. In DNA form, the CDR3 reads TGTGCCAGTAGTCCTTCAGTGTCTGGGGCCAACGTCCTGACTTTC. Its protein product is CASSPSVSGANVLTF.

V gene TRBV28 combines with J gene TRBJ1-6; D is possibly TRBD1 (5 bases). The CDR3 is 11 residues long. Trimming left V 6 bases short and J 8 bases short, with 5 bases between. Per germline, CDR1 MDHEN and CDR2 SYDVKM. The CDR3 DNA reads TGTGCCAGCAGGACAGATTCACCCCTCCACTTT. Amino acid sequence: CASRTDSPLHF.

This chain links TRBV9 with TRBJ2-2; the D is unclear. Germline CDR1 SGDLS, CDR2 YYNGEE. V lost 0 bases, J lost 5 bases, and 11 bases lay in between. There are 15 residues in the CDR3. The CDR3: CASSVGGSWTGELFF. The CDR3 coding sequence is TGTGCCAGCAGCGTAGGAGGCAGCTGGACCGGGGAGCTGTTTTTT.

This chain uses TRBV2 with TRBJ1-5, with D possibly matching TRBD1 (5 bases). Trimming took 2 bases from V and 10 from J, leaving 18 bases between them. The CDR3 is 15 residues long. The germline V gene has CDR1 SNHLY and CDR2 FYNNEI. For the CDR3, the DNA is TGTGCCAGCAGTGAATCGGACAACTTAATAGGACCCCAGCATTTT. This translates into CASSESDNLIGPQHF.

The chain recombines TRBV30 with TRBJ1-1; D perhaps matches TRBD1 (5 bases). This CDR3 comprises 13 residues. Looked up from germline, CDR1 is GTSNPN and CDR2 is SVGIG (reference sequence). V lost 5 bases and J 1 base, leaving 11 bases between the germline ends. CDR3 loop: CAWDRQRNTEAFF. The CDR3 nucleotides read TGTGCCTGGGATAGACAGAGGAACACTGAAGCTTTCTTT.

The V gene is TRBV25-1, the J gene TRBJ2-5; 7 nucleotides align to TRBD2. The ends lost 4 bases at V and 2 bases at J; junction bases unmatched: 7. The length of the CDR3 is 15 residues. Germline CDR1 is MGHDK and CDR2 is SYGVNS. The CDR3 loop reads CASSGLAVYQETQYF. The CDR3 DNA is TGTGCCAGCAGTGGGCTAGCGGTGTATCAAGAGACCCAGTACTTC.

The CDR3 reads CASSSTKLYNEQFF. CDR3 nucleotides: TGTGCCAGCAGTTCGACAAAGCTATACAATGAGCAGTTCTTC. This chain links TRBV27 with TRBJ2-1; D unclear. The CDR3 loop spans 14 amino acids. CDR1 is MNHEY, CDR2 SMNVEV, per germline (reference sequence). V was shortened by 4 bases and J by 4 bases, with 11 bases between the two germline ends.

The chain combines TRBV9 with TRBJ2-3, with 11 bases identical to TRBD2. J lost 5 bases, V lost 0 bases, and 2 bases had no gene match. CDR1 is SGDLS, CDR2 YYNGEE, per germline. The CDR3 length is 15 residues. CDR3 bases: TGTGCCAGCAGCGTAGACCTAGCGGGGGGAGATACGCAGTATTTT. Protein: CASSVDLAGGDTQYF.

This rearrangement joins TRBV2 to TRBJ2-7, with 8 nucleotides matching TRBD1. The V gene end was trimmed by 8 bases and the J gene end by 1 base; junction bases not matched to a gene: 7. The CDR3 loop spans 14 amino acids. The germline V gene encodes CDR1 SNHLY and CDR2 FYNNEI. CDR3 coding DNA: TGTGCCAGCTGGGGGGACAGGAGATCCTACGAGCAGTACTTC. It is translated as CASWGDRRSYEQYF.

The gene calls are TRBV5-1 and TRBJ2-5; 16 bases agree with TRBD2. Unmatched junction bases numbered 12, after V lost 4 bases and J lost 3 bases. The CDR3 length is 19 residues. In germline, CDR1 is SGHRS, CDR2 YFSETQ. As DNA, the CDR3 is TGCGCCAGCAGCAGTACCCGTGGGACTAGCGGGGGGGCGAAAGAGACCCAGTACTTC. Protein: CASSSTRGTSGGAKETQYF.

This chain connects TRBV15 to TRBJ2-1; 11 nucleotides match TRBD2. CDR1 and CDR2 from the germline V gene are LNHNV and YYDKDF (reference sequence). The CDR3 covers 15 residues. J lost 12 bases, V lost 4 bases, and 11 bases had no gene match. The CDR3 DNA is TGTGCCACCAGCATCTCGGGGCTAGCGGGAGGCGGGCAGTTCTTC. Translation: CATSISGLAGGGQFF.

V usage is TRBV2 and J usage is TRBJ1-5; TRBD1 agrees at 7 bases. This CDR3 comprises 15 residues. The germline gives CDR1 SNHLY, CDR2 FYNNEI. The V gene end was trimmed by 7 bases and the J gene end by 0 bases; junction bases not matched to a gene: 6. CDR3 residues: CASIGDSVSNQPQHF. In DNA, the CDR3 is TGTGCCAGCATCGGGGACAGCGTTAGCAATCAGCCCCAGCATTTT.